A selection of T cell receptor beta chains follows, all from one sample in a study of chemoradiotherapy in HPV16-positive cancers. Assay used: immunoSEQ multiplex PCR; TCRdb lists only in-frame clones, some missing. The sample has 9,500 to 15,000 clones, about 77% seen once. This sample was gathered from a patient who underwent chemoradiotherapy. The receptor set was obtained from a human donor with HPV-associated anogenital cancer. CDR3s include the opening cysteine and the closing phenylalanine or tryptophan. The order of the fields is clone size, J gene, D gene, V gene, CDR3 protein, CDR3 DNA. D genes are given only for firm matches. Clone sizes are given selectively: once, few, many, or a class where the clone is expanded.

size: NA; J: TRBJ2-1; D: NA; V: TRBV11-3; CDR3: CASSLTGLNYNEQFF; DNA: TGTGCCAGCAGCTTAACAGGACTCAACTACAATGAGCAGTTCTTC
size: few; J: TRBJ1-1; D: NA; V: TRBV6-5; CDR3: CASSLLEKGEAFF; DNA: TGTGCCAGCAGCCTCCTTGAAAAAGGGGAAGCTTTCTTT
size: NA; J: TRBJ2-3; D: NA; V: TRBV5-6; CDR3: CASSFGGDFSGYF; DNA: TGTGCCAGCAGCTTTGGGGGAGATTTTAGTGGGTATTTT
size: NA; J: TRBJ1-1; D: NA; V: TRBV29-1; CDR3: CSVRTSLELGAFF; DNA: TGCAGCGTTCGGACAAGCTTAGAACTTGGAGCTTTCTTT
size: few; J: TRBJ2-1; D: TRBD1; V: TRBV7-9; CDR3: CASSGQGSEQFF; DNA: TGTGCCAGCAGTGGACAGGGAAGTGAGCAGTTCTTC
size: NA; J: TRBJ2-3; D: TRBD2; V: TRBV6-4; CDR3: CASSEGLATDTQYF; DNA: TGTGCCAGCAGTGAAGGACTAGCCACAGATACGCAGTATTTT
size: NA; J: TRBJ1-1; D: TRBD1; V: TRBV7-2; CDR3: CASSLQWTGMNTEAFF; DNA: TGTGCCAGCAGCCTACAATGGACAGGGATGAACACTGAAGCTTTCTTT
size: NA; J: TRBJ2-7; D: NA; V: TRBV19; CDR3: CASSRRVANEQYF; DNA: TGTGCCAGTAGTCGGAGGGTCGCCAACGAGCAGTACTTC
size: NA; J: TRBJ1-1; D: NA; V: TRBV7-3; CDR3: CASSLTTNTEAFF; DNA: TGTGCCAGCAGCTTAACAACCAACACTGAAGCTTTCTTT
size: NA; J: TRBJ1-1; D: NA; V: TRBV11-2; CDR3: CASSLGRATEAFF; DNA: TGTGCCAGCAGCTTAGGTCGCGCCACTGAAGCTTTCTTT
size: few; J: TRBJ1-5; D: NA; V: TRBV27; CDR3: CASRPRAARLSQHF; DNA: TGTGCCAGTAGACCCCGGGCCGCCCGGTTGTCCCAGCATTTT
size: once; J: TRBJ2-3; D: TRBD2; V: TRBV30; CDR3: CAWSPRLAGGADTQYF; DNA: TGTGCCTGGAGTCCTCGACTAGCGGGGGGAGCAGATACGCAGTATTTT
size: NA; J: TRBJ1-1; D: NA; V: TRBV4-2; CDR3: CASSQASKLNTEAFF; DNA: TGTGCCAGCAGCCAAGCGTCGAAGCTGAACACTGAAGCTTTCTTT
size: NA; J: TRBJ2-5; D: TRBD2; V: TRBV2; CDR3: CASSARGAQYF; DNA: TGTGCCAGCAGTGCGCGGGGGGCCCAGTACTTC
size: NA; J: TRBJ2-7; D: TRBD1; V: TRBV9; CDR3: CASSVADRGPYEQYF; DNA: TGTGCCAGCAGCGTAGCTGACAGGGGGCCGTACGAGCAGTACTTC
size: NA; J: TRBJ2-7; D: TRBD1; V: TRBV6-1; CDR3: CASSGRIGQGRNEQYF; DNA: TGTGCCAGCAGTGGACGGATCGGACAGGGGAGGAACGAGCAGTACTTC
size: NA; J: TRBJ1-6; D: NA; V: TRBV5-6; CDR3: CASSFQNSPLHF; DNA: TGTGCCAGCAGCTTTCAGAACTCACCCCTCCACTTT
size: NA; J: TRBJ1-1; D: NA; V: TRBV5-6; CDR3: CASSSFRGDMNTEAFF; DNA: TGTGCCAGCAGCTCCTTTCGAGGGGATATGAACACTGAAGCTTTCTTT
size: NA; J: TRBJ2-7; D: TRBD1; V: TRBV19; CDR3: CASSPPGTAAFYEQYF; DNA: TGTGCCAGTAGTCCACCCGGGACAGCCGCCTTCTACGAGCAGTACTTC
size: few; J: TRBJ2-5; D: NA; V: TRBV6-5; CDR3: CASSGRLGETQYF; DNA: TGTGCCAGCAGTGGCCGGTTAGGAGAGACCCAGTACTTC
size: NA; J: TRBJ2-3; D: NA; V: TRBV19; CDR3: CASSKSTNTQYF; DNA: TGTGCCAGTAGTAAGTCGACAAATACGCAGTATTTT
size: NA; J: TRBJ2-3; D: NA; V: TRBV12-5; CDR3: CASGPPEGKGTDTQYF; DNA: TGTGCTAGTGGCCCACCCGAGGGGAAGGGCACAGATACGCAGTATTTT
size: NA; J: TRBJ2-7; D: NA; V: TRBV13; CDR3: CASSLGEDNEQYF; DNA: TGTGCCAGCAGCTTAGGGGAGGACAACGAGCAGTACTTC
size: NA; J: TRBJ1-1; D: NA; V: TRBV21-1; CDR3: CASSKDPEMNTEAFF; DNA: TGTGCCAGCAGCAAAGATCCAGAGATGAACACTGAAGCTTTCTTT
size: NA; J: TRBJ2-7; D: TRBD1; V: TRBV5-4; CDR3: CASSLDRGFNYEQYF; DNA: TGTGCCAGCAGCCTAGACAGGGGATTTAACTACGAGCAGTACTTC
size: NA; J: TRBJ1-5; D: NA; V: TRBV9; CDR3: CASSVTDSLNQPQHF; DNA: TGTGCCAGCAGCGTTACCGACAGCCTCAATCAGCCCCAGCATTTT
size: NA; J: TRBJ1-1; D: NA; V: TRBV4-2; CDR3: CASSHYWGDTSNTEAFF; DNA: TGTGCCAGCAGCCACTACTGGGGTGACACCAGTAACACTGAAGCTTTCTTT
size: NA; J: TRBJ1-6; D: NA; V: TRBV25-1; CDR3: CASSEGTPNSPLHF; DNA: TGTGCCAGCAGTGAGGGGACCCCCAATTCACCCCTCCACTTT
size: NA; J: TRBJ1-2; D: NA; V: TRBV5-5; CDR3: CASSRSNYGYTF; DNA: TGTGCCAGCAGCCGGAGTAACTATGGCTACACCTTC
size: NA; J: TRBJ2-7; D: NA; V: TRBV2; CDR3: CASSPKQILYEQYF; DNA: TGTGCCAGCAGCCCTAAACAGATCCTCTACGAGCAGTACTTC
size: NA; J: TRBJ2-3; D: NA; V: TRBV7-9; CDR3: CASSPRTDTQYF; DNA: TGTGCCAGCAGCCCGCGCACAGATACGCAGTATTTT
size: NA; J: TRBJ2-2; D: TRBD2; V: TRBV2; CDR3: CASSLLAGGGIAGELFF; DNA: TGTGCCAGCAGTTTGCTAGCGGGGGGCGGTATAGCCGGGGAGCTGTTTTTT
size: NA; J: TRBJ1-1; D: NA; V: TRBV7-2; CDR3: CASSLSVGRGTEAFF; DNA: TGTGCCAGCAGCTTATCGGTGGGGCGGGGCACTGAAGCTTTCTTT
size: few; J: TRBJ1-5; D: NA; V: TRBV21-1; CDR3: CASSVNQPQHF; DNA: TGTGCCAGCAGTGTCAATCAGCCCCAGCATTTT